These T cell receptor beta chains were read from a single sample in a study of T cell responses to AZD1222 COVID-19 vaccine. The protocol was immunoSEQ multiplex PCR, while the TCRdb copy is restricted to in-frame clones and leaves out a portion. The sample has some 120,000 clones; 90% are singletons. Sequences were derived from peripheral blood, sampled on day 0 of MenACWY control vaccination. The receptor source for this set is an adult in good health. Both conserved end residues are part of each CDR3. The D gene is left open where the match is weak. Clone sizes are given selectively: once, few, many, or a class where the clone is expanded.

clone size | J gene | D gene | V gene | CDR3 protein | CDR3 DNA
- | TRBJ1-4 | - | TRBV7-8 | CASSLGRGIKIEKLFF | TGTGCCAGCAGCTTAGGGCGGGGCATTAAGATTGAAAAACTGTTTTTT
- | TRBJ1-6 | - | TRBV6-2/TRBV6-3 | CASSFAPRGNSPLHF | TGTGCCAGCAGTTTCGCCCCCCGGGGAAATTCACCCCTCCACTTT
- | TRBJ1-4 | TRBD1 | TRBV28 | CASSGTGYNEKLFF | TGTGCCAGCAGTGGGACAGGCTATAATGAAAAACTGTTTTTT
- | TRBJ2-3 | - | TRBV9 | CASSVMSGTSTDTQYF | TGTGCCAGCAGCGTAATGTCCGGGACCAGCACAGATACGCAGTATTTT
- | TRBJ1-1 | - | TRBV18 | CASSPSRTEAFF | TGTGCCAGCTCACCCTCAAGGACTGAAGCTTTCTTT
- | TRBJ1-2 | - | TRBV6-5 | CASSYGRSYGYTF | TGTGCCAGCAGTTACGGTCGCAGCTATGGCTACACCTTC
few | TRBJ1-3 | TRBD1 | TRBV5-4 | CASSNGQGRNTIYF | TGTGCCAGCAGCAATGGACAGGGAAGAAACACCATATATTTT
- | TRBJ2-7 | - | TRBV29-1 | CSVDTTRGQYF | TGCAGCGTGGACACTACGCGCGGGCAGTACTTC
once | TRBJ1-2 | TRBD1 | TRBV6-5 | CASSVRQGRGYGYTF | TGTGCCAGCAGCGTGAGACAGGGGCGCGGTTATGGCTACACCTTC
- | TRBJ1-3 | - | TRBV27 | CASSLRGSGNTIYF | TGTGCCAGCAGTCTCCGGGGGTCTGGAAACACCATATATTTT
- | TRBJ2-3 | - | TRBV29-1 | CSVAPNTDTQYF | TGCAGCGTTGCTCCGAACACAGATACGCAGTATTTT
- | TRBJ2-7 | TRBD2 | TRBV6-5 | CASSALPGGSYEQYF | TGTGCCAGCAGCGCCCTCCCGGGCGGGAGCTACGAGCAGTACTTC
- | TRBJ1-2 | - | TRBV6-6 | CASRGDGYGYTF | TGTGCCAGCAGAGGGGACGGCTATGGCTACACCTTC
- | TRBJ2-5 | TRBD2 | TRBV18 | CASSPSAGVETQYF | TGTGCCAGCTCACCATCAGCGGGAGTAGAGACCCAGTACTTC
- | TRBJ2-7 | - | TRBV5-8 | CASSLNPRGGYEQYF | TGTGCCAGCAGCCTTAATCCGAGGGGCGGCTACGAGCAGTACTTC
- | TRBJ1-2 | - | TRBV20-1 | CSARFRAGYTF | TGCAGTGCTAGGTTCAGGGCTGGCTACACCTTC
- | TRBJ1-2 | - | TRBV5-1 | CASSLARGAPDYGYTF | TGCGCCAGCAGCTTGGCGAGGGGCGCGCCCGACTATGGCTACACCTTC
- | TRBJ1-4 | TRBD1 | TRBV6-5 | CASSTTGWGEKLFF | TGTGCCAGCAGTACGACAGGGTGGGGGGAAAAACTGTTTTTT
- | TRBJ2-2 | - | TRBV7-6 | CASATGATGELFF | TGTGCCAGCGCGACAGGAGCGACCGGGGAGCTGTTTTTT
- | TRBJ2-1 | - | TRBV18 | CASSPGTGSGVEQFF | TGTGCCAGCTCACCTGGGACTGGGTCCGGGGTTGAGCAGTTCTTC
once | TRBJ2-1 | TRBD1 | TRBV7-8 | CASSHDRDGLYEQFF | TGTGCCAGCAGCCATGACAGGGATGGGCTCTATGAGCAGTTCTTC
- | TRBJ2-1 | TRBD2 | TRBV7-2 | CASSFPETSGISYNEQFF | TGTGCCAGCAGCTTCCCCGAGACTAGCGGGATTTCCTACAATGAGCAGTTCTTC
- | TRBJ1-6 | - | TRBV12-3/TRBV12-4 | CASSTERGSPLHF | TGTGCCAGCAGTACAGAAAGGGGTTCACCCCTCCACTTT
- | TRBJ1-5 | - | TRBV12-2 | CASRVWRGPRRPQHF | TGTGCAAGTCGCGTCTGGCGGGGGCCGAGGAGGCCCCAGCATTTT
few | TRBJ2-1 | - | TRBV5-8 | CASSLVEDPSYNEQFF | TGTGCCAGCAGCTTGGTAGAGGATCCCTCCTACAATGAGCAGTTCTTC
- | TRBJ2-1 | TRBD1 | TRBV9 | CASSVGTGRTYNEQFF | TGTGCCAGCAGCGTTGGGACAGGCCGAACGTACAATGAGCAGTTCTTC
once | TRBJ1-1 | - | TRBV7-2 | CASSLERYTEAFF | TGTGCCAGCAGCTTAGAACGGTACACTGAAGCTTTCTTT
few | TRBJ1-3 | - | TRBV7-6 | CASRPLDPGGLSGNTIYF | TGTGCCAGCAGGCCGCTCGACCCGGGCGGATTGTCTGGAAACACCATATATTTT
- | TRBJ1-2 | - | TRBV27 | CASSLSSGRGNGYTF | TGTGCCAGCAGTTTATCCTCCGGGCGGGGTAATGGCTACACCTTC
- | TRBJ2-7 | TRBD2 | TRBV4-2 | CASSQDPPTSGRSYEQYF | TGTGCCAGCAGCCAAGACCCTCCGACTAGCGGGCGCTCCTACGAGCAGTACTTC
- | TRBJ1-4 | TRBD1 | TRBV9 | CASRDVAPRGPRGEKLFF | TGTGCCAGCAGAGACGTTGCCCCAAGGGGGCCCAGGGGGGAAAAACTGTTTTTT
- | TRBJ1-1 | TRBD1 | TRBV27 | CASSFRQGFTEAFF | TGTGCCAGCAGTTTTCGACAGGGTTTCACTGAAGCTTTCTTT
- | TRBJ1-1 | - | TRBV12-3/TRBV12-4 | CASSFARGGEAFF | TGTGCCAGCAGTTTCGCCCGGGGGGGTGAAGCTTTCTTT
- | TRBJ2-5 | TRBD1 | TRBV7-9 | CASSLAGTGRLETQYF | TGTGCCAGCAGCTTAGCCGGGACAGGGCGTTTGGAGACCCAGTACTTC
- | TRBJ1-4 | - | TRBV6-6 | CASSYPTVVGEKLFF | TGTGCCAGCAGTTACCCGACAGTGGTGGGTGAAAAACTGTTTTTT
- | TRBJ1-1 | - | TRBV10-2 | CASSEPLTAMNTEAFF | TGCGCCAGCAGTGAGCCACTGACAGCGATGAACACTGAAGCTTTCTTT
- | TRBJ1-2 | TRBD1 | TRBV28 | CASSPDRAGFSLTGGYTF | TGTGCCAGCAGCCCAGACAGGGCCGGCTTTTCCCTAACAGGAGGCTACACCTTC
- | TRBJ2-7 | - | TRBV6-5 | CASGSGTPNYEQYF | TGTGCCAGCGGATCCGGGACACCAAACTACGAGCAGTACTTC
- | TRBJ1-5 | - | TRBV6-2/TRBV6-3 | CASSYGGMRNQPQHF | TGTGCCAGCAGTTACGGGGGAATGAGGAATCAGCCCCAGCATTTT
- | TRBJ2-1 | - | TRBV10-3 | CAIKGEGSYNEQFF | TGTGCCATCAAGGGGGAGGGGTCCTACAATGAGCAGTTCTTC
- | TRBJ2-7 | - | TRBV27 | CASSLQTQGLSSYEQYF | TGTGCCAGCAGTTTACAGACCCAGGGCCTCAGCTCCTACGAGCAGTACTTC
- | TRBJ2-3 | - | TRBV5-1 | CASSLAGDTQYF | TGCGCCAGCAGCTTGGCTGGAGATACGCAGTATTTT
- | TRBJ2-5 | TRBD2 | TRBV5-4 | CASSAPSGGAQETQYF | TGTGCCAGCAGCGCACCTAGCGGGGGGGCCCAAGAGACCCAGTACTTC
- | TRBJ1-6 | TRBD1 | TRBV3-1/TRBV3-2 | CASSQAGTGVNSPLHF | TGTGCCAGCAGCCAAGCCGGGACAGGGGTCAATTCACCCCTCCACTTT
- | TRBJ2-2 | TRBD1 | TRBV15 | CATSTTGVNTGELFF | TGTGCCACCAGCACCACAGGGGTTAACACCGGGGAGCTGTTTTTT
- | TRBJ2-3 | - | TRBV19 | CASSPTGTGAADTQYF | TGTGCCAGTAGTCCAACCGGGACTGGCGCCGCAGATACGCAGTATTTT
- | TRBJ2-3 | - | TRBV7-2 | CASSSPPGLRSTDTQYF | TGTGCCAGCAGCTCTCCTCCTGGACTACGGAGCACAGATACGCAGTATTTT
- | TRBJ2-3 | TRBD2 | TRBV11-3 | CASSSMGLAGRDTQYF | TGTGCCAGCAGCTCAATGGGACTAGCGGGGAGGGATACGCAGTATTTT
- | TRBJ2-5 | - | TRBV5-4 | CASSLGGQGPETQYF | TGTGCCAGCAGCTTGGGAGGGCAGGGCCCCGAGACCCAGTACTTC
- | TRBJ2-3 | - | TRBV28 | CASNTLGTGAPDTQYF | TGTGCCAGCAACACTCTGGGGACGGGAGCCCCAGATACGCAGTATTTT
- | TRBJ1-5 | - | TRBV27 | CASRARRGDQPQHF | TGTGCCAGCCGGGCTAGAAGAGGAGATCAGCCCCAGCATTTT
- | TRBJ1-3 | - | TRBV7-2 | CASSLSAGRSSSGNTIYF | TGTGCCAGCAGCTTATCAGCAGGGCGATCCTCCTCTGGAAACACCATATATTTT
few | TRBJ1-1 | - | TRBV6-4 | CASSDGEGTEAFF | TGTGCCAGCAGTGACGGGGAAGGGACTGAAGCTTTCTTT
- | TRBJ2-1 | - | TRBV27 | CASSLSSYNEQFF | TGTGCCAGCAGTTTAAGCTCCTACAATGAGCAGTTCTTC
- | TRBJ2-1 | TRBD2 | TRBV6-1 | CASSELAERPYNEQFF | TGTGCCAGCAGTGAGCTAGCGGAACGTCCCTACAATGAGCAGTTCTTC